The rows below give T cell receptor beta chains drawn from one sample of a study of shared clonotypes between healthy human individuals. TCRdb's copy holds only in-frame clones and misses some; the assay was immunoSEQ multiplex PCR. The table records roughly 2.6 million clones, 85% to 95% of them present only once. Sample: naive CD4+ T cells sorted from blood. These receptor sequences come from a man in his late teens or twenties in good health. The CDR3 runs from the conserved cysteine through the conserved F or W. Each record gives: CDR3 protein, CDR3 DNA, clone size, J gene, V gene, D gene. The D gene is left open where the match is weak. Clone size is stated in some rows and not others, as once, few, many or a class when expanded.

CASSQTITKSGDEQFF TGCGCCAGCAGCCAAACCATAACGAAGTCCGGGGATGAGCAGTTCTTC - TRBJ2-1 TRBV4-1 -
CASSQGGSSVLF TGTGCCAGCAGCCAAGGAGGGAGTTCTGTGCTTTTT - TRBJ1-4 TRBV4-2 -
CASSKVWVTNEKLFF TGTGCCAGCAGCAAAGTGTGGGTTACTAATGAAAAACTGTTTTTT - TRBJ1-4 TRBV21-1 -
CATTRYNEQFF TGTGCCACGACCAGATACAATGAGCAGTTCTTC - TRBJ2-1 TRBV2 -
CASSQGGFTYEQYF TGCGCCAGCAGCCAAGGAGGCTTCACCTACGAGCAGTACTTC - TRBJ2-7 TRBV4-1 -
CASSPLGTGDNEKLFF TGCGCCAGCAGCCCCCTGGGGACAGGGGATAATGAAAAACTGTTTTTT - TRBJ1-4 TRBV5-1 TRBD1
CARSLVTREGLQYTGELFF TGTGCCAGAAGCTTGGTCACGCGGGAGGGTTTACAATACACCGGGGAGCTGTTTTTT - TRBJ2-2 TRBV5-3 TRBD2
CASSPSGQTNTEAFF TGCGCCAGCAGCCCCTCGGGACAGACCAACACTGAAGCTTTCTTT - TRBJ1-1 TRBV4-3 TRBD1
CASSLTSSIYGYTF TGCGCCAGCAGCTTGACGAGCAGCATCTATGGCTACACCTTC once TRBJ1-2 TRBV5-1 -
CASSVENRNTEAFF TGTGCCAGCAGCGTAGAAAACCGGAACACTGAAGCTTTCTTT - TRBJ1-1 TRBV9 -
CASSTSRAGSGNTIYF TGTGCCAGCAGTACATCTCGCGCCGGCTCTGGAAACACCATATATTTT - TRBJ1-3 TRBV2 -
CASSQPDGRGRLFF TGCGCCAGCAGCCAACCCGACGGCCGCGGGAGGCTGTTTTTT once TRBJ2-2 TRBV4-1 TRBD2
CASSFRPQGTIYNEQFF TGCGCCAGCAGCTTTCGCCCACAGGGGACAATTTACAATGAGCAGTTCTTC - TRBJ2-1 TRBV5-1 TRBD1
CASSRGQGYTEAFF TGTGCCAGCAGTAGGGGACAGGGGTACACTGAAGCTTTCTTT - TRBJ1-1 TRBV6-5 TRBD1
CASSTPGSTDTQYF TGTGCCAGTAGTACTCCGGGGTCCACAGATACGCAGTATTTT - TRBJ2-3 TRBV19 -
CSAPLPGQETQYF TGCAGCGCCCCTCTCCCAGGACAAGAGACCCAGTACTTC - TRBJ2-5 TRBV29-1 -
CASSEATGLAEAFF TGCGCCAGCAGTGAGGCGACAGGGCTTGCTGAAGCTTTCTTT few TRBJ1-1 TRBV10-1 TRBD1
CAIRLGPNTEAFF TGTGCCATCAGGCTCGGTCCCAACACTGAAGCTTTCTTT few TRBJ1-1 TRBV10-3 -
CASSLVGNLLAGLNEQFF TGTGCCAGCAGCTTAGTTGGTAACCTTCTAGCGGGGCTCAATGAGCAGTTCTTC - TRBJ2-1 TRBV11-1 TRBD2
CASSELSRGGETQYF TGTGCCAGCAGTGAACTCTCCCGGGGCGGGGAGACCCAGTACTTC - TRBJ2-5 TRBV2 -
CASSLDLDRVYEQYF TGTGCCAGCAGCTTAGATTTGGACAGAGTATACGAGCAGTACTTC - TRBJ2-7 TRBV11-2 -
CASSYRPGGGQPQHF TGTGCCAGCAGTTACCGTCCAGGGGGGGGTCAGCCCCAGCATTTT - TRBJ1-5 TRBV6-6 TRBD1
CASSEEWYRPEAFF TGTGCCAGCAGTGAAGAATGGTATCGGCCTGAAGCTTTCTTT - TRBJ1-1 TRBV6-1 -
CASSDAVRSSYEQYF TGTGCCAGCAGTGATGCGGTACGAAGCTCCTACGAGCAGTACTTC - TRBJ2-7 TRBV6-1 -
CASSMKLGSSNSYEQYF TGCGCCAGCAGCATGAAATTGGGGTCCTCAAATAGTTACGAGCAGTACTTC once TRBJ2-7 TRBV5-1 -
CASTGAGVYGYTF TGTGCCAGTACAGGGGCGGGCGTCTATGGCTACACCTTC - TRBJ1-2 TRBV6-1 TRBD1
CASTEKGTTYAGELFF TGTGCCAGCACCGAGAAGGGGACAACATATGCTGGGGAGCTGTTTTTT - TRBJ2-2 TRBV5-5 -
CASSLNGADTGELFF TGCGCCAGCAGCTTGAACGGGGCGGACACCGGGGAGCTGTTTTTT - TRBJ2-2 TRBV5-1 -
CASSEGSGHYEQYF TGCGCCAGCAGTGAAGGATCTGGACACTACGAGCAGTACTTC - TRBJ2-7 TRBV10-1 -
CASSHSPVGGYEQYF TGCGCCAGCAGCCACTCCCCTGTCGGTGGCTACGAGCAGTACTTC - TRBJ2-7 TRBV4-3 -
CASSSPGQGSYEQYF TGTGCCAGCAGCAGCCCGGGACAGGGCTCCTACGAGCAGTACTTC - TRBJ2-7 TRBV5-4 TRBD1
CASSYVAGNQPQHF TGTGCCAGCAGTTACGTAGCCGGGAATCAGCCCCAGCATTTT - TRBJ1-5 TRBV6-6 -
CASGAQETGTGELFF TGTGCCAGCGGGGCCCAGGAGACGGGGACCGGGGAGCTGTTTTTT - TRBJ2-2 TRBV6-6 -
CASSTRSGTSGRRGSNEQFF TGCGCCAGCAGCACCCGCTCGGGGACTAGCGGGAGGAGGGGATCCAATGAGCAGTTCTTC - TRBJ2-1 TRBV5-1 TRBD2
CASSLVPGDTTNEKLFF TGCGCCAGCAGCTTGGTTCCGGGGGATACAACTAATGAAAAACTGTTTTTT once TRBJ1-4 TRBV5-1 -
CASSLFGNEQYF TGCGCCAGCAGCTTGTTTGGAAACGAGCAGTACTTC - TRBJ2-7 TRBV5-1 -
CASSQNVVGGGYTF TGTGCCAGCAGCCAGAACGTTGTGGGTGGTGGCTACACCTTC - TRBJ1-2 TRBV7-9 -
CASSYARSSYEQYF TGTGCCAGCAGTTACGCCAGGAGCTCCTACGAGCAGTACTTC - TRBJ2-7 TRBV6-5 -
CASSLGPDQPQHF TGTGCCAGCAGCTTGGGTCCGGATCAGCCCCAGCATTTT - TRBJ1-5 TRBV5-6 -
CASSLKRNTGELFF TGTGCCAGCAGCTTAAAACGGAACACCGGGGAGCTGTTTTTT - TRBJ2-2 TRBV11-3 -